Below are 12 T cell receptor beta chains sequenced from a single sample in a study of cytotoxic CD8 clonotypes in ibrutinib-treated CLL. This table comes from immunoSEQ multiplex PCR, and its TCRdb copy is limited to in-frame clones, with some not included. There are approximately 340,000 clones in the sample; 67% occur only once, and roughly 6.7% lies in the top ten. The specimen was PBMCs, collected after 36 months of ibrutinib treatment. The receptors here all came from a human donor with chronic lymphocytic leukemia.

This chain joins TRBV6-1 and TRBJ2-1, with D unresolved. Germline values: CDR1 MNHNS, CDR2 SASEGT. The V gene lost 1 base and the J gene lost 4 bases, with 14 bases spanning the gap. CDR3 size: 16 residues. CDR3 bases: TGTGCCAGCAGTGAAGGGTTAAGGGTAGCATACAATGAGCAGTTCTTC. Protein: CASSEGLRVAYNEQFF.

The V and J genes are TRBV5-1 and TRBJ2-3; the match to TRBD1 covers 9 bases. Germline trimming cut 5 bases from V and 4 bases from J; bases unmatched to any gene: 8. This CDR3 comprises 15 residues. Per the germline V gene, CDR1 is SGHRS and CDR2 is YFSETQ. The DNA of the CDR3 is TGCGCCAGCAGTATACAGGGGGCTAAGGCAGATACGCAGTATTTT. This codes for CASSIQGAKADTQYF.

J is TRBJ2-2 and V is TRBV19; D perhaps matches TRBD1 (5 bases). Trimming pared 4 bases from V and 5 bases from J, leaving 14 bases between. CDR1 is LNHDA, CDR2 SQIVND, per germline (reference sequence). The CDR3 is 15 amino acids. The CDR3 coding sequence is TGTGCCAGTAGTAGTTTAGGGGAAGGGACCGGGGAGCTGTTTTTT. Protein product: CASSSLGEGTGELFF.

The chain couples TRBV6-6 to TRBJ1-2, with D unclear. The CDR3 covers 13 residues. Germline V gene sequence: CDR1 MNHNY, CDR2 SVGAGI (reference sequence). V was clipped by 2 bases and J by 4 bases, with 8 bases between them. The CDR3 bases are TGTGCCAGCAGTTACGCCCAGACCTATGGCTACACCTTC. It is translated as CASSYAQTYGYTF.

A few counts support this clone. The V gene is TRBV11-2, the J gene TRBJ2-3; no clear D. Per germline, CDR1 SGHAT and CDR2 FQNNGV. V lost 5 bases to trimming and J lost 0 bases, with 3 bases between them. The CDR3 consists of 12 residues. This CDR3 is CASSPSTDTQYF. The CDR3 DNA is TGTGCCAGCAGCCCTAGCACAGATACGCAGTATTTT. Full variable domain (outside the CDR3, taken from reference TRBV11-2 and TRBJ2-3): EAGVAQSPRYKIIEKRQSVAFWCNPISGHATLYWYQQILGQGPKLLIQFQNNGVVDDSQLPKDRFSAERLKGVDSTLKIQPAKLEDSAVYLCASSPSTDTQYFGPGTRLTVL.

The chain combines TRBV6-1 with TRBJ1-6; unclear D gene. The ends were cut back, 6 bases at V and 7 bases at J, with 16 bases in the middle. Germline V gene lookup returns CDR1 MNHNS and CDR2 SASEGT. This CDR3 has 15 residues. CDR3 residues: CASRRPGSGNSPLHF. DNA of the CDR3: TGTGCCAGCAGGAGGCCGGGAAGCGGAAATTCACCCCTCCACTTT.

CDR3 in DNA: TGTGCCAGCAGTGCCTGGACTAGCGGGGTTAGCACAGATACGCAGTATTTT. This codes for CASSAWTSGVSTDTQYF. The J gene is TRBJ2-3, the V gene TRBV28; 12 bases fit TRBD2. J lost 0 bases, V lost 5 bases, and 6 bases had no gene match. Germline values: CDR1 MDHEN, CDR2 SYDVKM. This CDR3 region has 17 residues.

This clone was detected once. V is TRBV13 and J is TRBJ1-2; D call uncertain. The CDR3 consists of 18 residues. Trimming pared 3 bases from V and 0 bases from J, leaving 20 bases between. The V gene's germline CDR1 is PRHDT and CDR2 FYEKMQ (reference sequence). The CDR3 sequence: CASSFSPFAAETNYGYTF. Here the CDR3 DNA reads TGTGCCAGCAGCTTTTCTCCTTTCGCGGCGGAAACTAACTATGGCTACACCTTC.

CDR3 nucleotide sequence: TGTGCCAGCAGTGAAATGTCAACGGGGCAAGCCTACGAGCAGTACTTC. It codes for CASSEMSTGQAYEQYF. The chain has TRBV6-1 and TRBJ2-7; D may be TRBD1 or TRBD2 (5 bases each). The CDR3 length is 16 residues. Trimming removed 2 bases at V and 2 bases at J, with 16 bases between. Looked up from germline, CDR1 is MNHNS and CDR2 is SASEGT.

The V gene is TRBV18, the J gene TRBJ2-3; D is unclear. V lost 2 bases and J lost 1, with 13 bases in between. The CDR3 is 16 residues long. Germline V lookup: CDR1 KGHSH, CDR2 LQKENI. CDR3 region: CASSPVLAARTDTQYF. The CDR3 region has the DNA TGTGCCAGCTCACCAGTTCTGGCAGCGCGCACAGATACGCAGTATTTT.

V usage is TRBV19 and J usage is TRBJ2-3, with D perhaps matching TRBD2 (6 bases). Germline values: CDR1 LNHDA, CDR2 SQIVND (reference sequence). The length of the CDR3 is 14 residues. Trimming cost V 5 bases and J 2 bases, with 11 bases left between them. CDR3 nucleotides: TGTGCCAGTAGTCTCCGGGGGATCACAGATACGCAGTATTTT. This codes for CASSLRGITDTQYF.

The chain has TRBV13 and TRBJ1-2; TRBD1 might be the D (6 bases). There are 14 residues in the CDR3. The germline gives CDR1 PRHDT, CDR2 FYEKMQ (reference sequence). Deletions cut 5 bases from V and 6 bases from J, with 16 bases between. The CDR3: CASSRHRDLDGYTF. Written as DNA, the CDR3 is TGTGCCAGCAGCCGACACAGGGACTTAGATGGCTACACCTTC.